This T cell receptor (beta chain) was documented in a study of T cell changes during pregnancy in multiple sclerosis. The table came from immunoSEQ multiplex PCR; TCRdb's copy has only in-frame clones and leaves some out. Of about 80,000 clones listed, 94% are singletons. Sequenced material: peripheral blood, taken in the second trimester of pregnancy. The sequence was obtained from a female donor in good health, enrolled as a control in a pregnancy study.

The CDR3 bases are TGTGCCAGTAGTATAGGGCTAGCGGGAACCTACGAGCAGTACTTC. Protein: CASSIGLAGTYEQYF. The chain uses TRBV19 and TRBJ2-7; 9 bases align to TRBD2. The CDR3 has 15 amino acids. Germline CDR1 reads LNHDA; CDR2 reads SQIVND (reference sequence). V lost 1 base and J lost 2; bases outside the gene matches: 3.